The source of this TCR beta chain is a study of cytomegalovirus exposure and HLA in healthy donors. V was pared by 0 bases and J by 4 bases, with 14 bases between. This CDR3 has 16 amino acids. Germline CDR1 MRHNA, CDR2 SNTAGT. A note on this clone: Its antigen remains unknown.

PCR was performed using 60 Vbeta and 13 Jbeta primers. Generated by immunoSEQ multiplex PCR, the TCRdb table keeps only in-frame clones and is missing some. Here the sample spans about 130,000 clones, just over 70% being singletons. Whole-study results and caveats: Looking again later, the authors saw that most CMV-associated TCR beta chains seemed HLA-restricted. Later, an analysis found that common viral pathogens appeared to be linked with several of the most significant clusters. The authors reported that TCR beta sequences could predict HLA-A and HLA-B alleles. These predictions were accurate for most subjects in the first cohort.

The receptor comes from a woman aged 60-75 years in good health and CMV-seropositive. V usage is TRBV6-4 and J usage is TRBJ2-3, with a weak D call TRBD1 (6 bases). Sequenced input: PBMCs. In DNA, the CDR3 is TGTGCCAGCAGTGACTCGACCAGGGGTGGGGCAGATACGCAGTATTTT. Amino acids: CASSDSTRGGADTQYF.